The T cell receptor (beta chain) under discussion was sequenced for a study of metastatic and nonmetastatic thyroid tumors. Study-level points and caveats: It was reportedly found that TCR beta diversity was significantly higher in malignant thyroid tumors than in benign nodules, a difference seen in both blood and tumor samples.

Nobody among the patients had been given any treatment before thyroid surgery. Trimming took 2 bases from V and 0 from J, leaving 13 bases between them. CDR3 length equals 15 residues. Germline V gene data show CDR1 as DFQATT and CDR2 as SNEGSKA (reference sequence). Authors' data handling: Researchers built a distant-metastasis classifier for papillary thyroid cancer that drew on CDR3 differences across clinicopathological groups. TCRdb re-analyzed the PCR reads using MiXCR. The V and J calls come from TCRdb's annotation, not from the publication. The sample shows roughly 50,000 clones, approximately 20% of them seen only once. This clone showed up many times. Its antigen remains unidentified.

Sequenced sample: blood. The TCR comes from a male donor with papillary thyroid cancer or a benign thyroid nodule (not recorded which). Some clones in this sample may be carry-over from other donors' samples. V is TRBV20-1 and J is TRBJ1-1, with D tentatively TRBD1 (6 bases). CDR3 amino acids: CSARPHRVMNTEAFF. The CDR3 nucleotides are TGCAGTGCTAGACCCCACAGGGTCATGAACACTGAAGCTTTCTTT.